A single sample is the source of the 5 T cell receptor beta chains below, sequenced in a study of T cell responses to AZD1222 COVID-19 vaccine. The table came from immunoSEQ multiplex PCR; TCRdb's copy has only in-frame clones and leaves some out. Here the sample spans some 92,000 clones, over 80% being singletons. The source material was peripheral blood, sampled on day 0 of AZD1222 vaccination. These receptors were taken from an adult in good health.

This rearrangement joins TRBV5-8 to TRBJ1-5; possible D gene TRBD1, 6 bases. Per the germline V gene, CDR1 is SGHTS and CDR2 is YDEGEE. The CDR3 totals 18 residues. V shed 4 bases and J shed 0 bases, with 20 bases lying between them. In DNA form, the CDR3 reads TGTGCCAGCAGCCAAGACAGGAGAGAATGGGGTAGCAATCAGCCCCAGCATTTT. Its protein product is CASSQDRREWGSNQPQHF.

The genes are TRBV29-1 and TRBJ2-3; 14 nucleotides line up with TRBD2. V gave up 6 bases and J gave up 2 bases; unmatched junction bases: 4. CDR3 size: 15 residues. In germline, CDR1 is SQVTM, CDR2 ANQGSEA. CDR3 DNA sequence: TGCAGCGTCCGGGGACTAGCGGGGGACACAGATACGCAGTATTTT. Its translation is CSVRGLAGDTDTQYF.

The chain is built from TRBV25-1 and TRBJ1-1; D is unclear. Germline loops: CDR1 MGHDK, CDR2 SYGVNS. V was trimmed by 2 bases and J by 5 bases, leaving 15 bases between them. The CDR3 extends over 15 amino acids. The CDR3 DNA follows: TGTGCCAGCAGTGAACCTCGAGGCAGGAGGACTGAAGCTTTCTTT. It is translated as CASSEPRGRRTEAFF.

The CDR3 DNA reads TGTGCCGCCTCACCGAGACAGGGACCCTATAGCAATCAGCCCCAGCATTTT. It codes for CAASPRQGPYSNQPQHF. The J gene is TRBJ1-5, the V gene TRBV19, with TRBD1 identical over 7 bases. Trimming at V came to 11 bases and at J to 0 bases, leaving 16 bases not matched to a gene. Germline V lookup: CDR1 LNHDA, CDR2 SQIVND (reference sequence). The CDR3 totals 17 residues.

The V call is TRBV21-1, the J call TRBJ2-1; TRBD2, the table's D call, was not compared with the DNA. TRBV21-1 is a documented pseudogene. The CDR3 length is 22 residues. CDR3: CASSKGDRGTSGGHRSYNEQFF. The DNA for the CDR3 is TGTGCCAGCAGCAAGGGGGACAGGGGCACTAGCGGGGGGCACCGCTCCTACAATGAGCAGTTCTTC.